The sequence of this T cell receptor (beta chain) was determined in a study of T cells after somatic rescue of genetic block. Sequencing used immunoSEQ multiplex PCR; TCRdb keeps in-frame clones, though not all of them. The sample yields approximately 71,000 clones, 85% to 95% seen once. This CDR3 region has 16 residues. V gave up 4 bases and J gave up 0 bases; unmatched junction bases: 5. Germline-derived CDR1 and CDR2 are KGHSH and LQKENI. The sequence was obtained from a man in his forties. Sequenced input: peripheral blood mononuclear cells (PBMCs). The rearrangement uses TRBV18 and TRBJ2-2; TRBD2 matches at 7 bases. CDR3 sequence (DNA): TGTGCCAGCTCACTCCGGACTAGAGCGAACACCGGGGAGCTGTTTTTT. Translated: CASSLRTRANTGELFF.